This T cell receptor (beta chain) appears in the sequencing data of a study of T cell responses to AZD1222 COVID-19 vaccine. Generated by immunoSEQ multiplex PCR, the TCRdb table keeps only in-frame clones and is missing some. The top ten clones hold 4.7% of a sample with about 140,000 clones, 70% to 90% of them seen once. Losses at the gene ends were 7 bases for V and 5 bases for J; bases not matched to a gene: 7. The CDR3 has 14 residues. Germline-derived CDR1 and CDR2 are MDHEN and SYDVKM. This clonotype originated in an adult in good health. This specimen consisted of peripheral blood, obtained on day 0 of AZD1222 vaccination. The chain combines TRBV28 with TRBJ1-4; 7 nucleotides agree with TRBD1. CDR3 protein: CASTSTGTNEKLFF. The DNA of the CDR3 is TGTGCCAGCACCTCGACAGGGACGAATGAAAAACTGTTTTTT.